This is a list of T cell receptor beta chains from one sample in a study of T cell repertoires in ileal Crohn's disease. The table came from immunoSEQ multiplex PCR; TCRdb's copy has only in-frame clones and leaves some out. The sample lists more than 11,000 clones, approximately 70% occurring once. The sequencing sample was made of ileal tissue. These receptor sequences come from an adult with Crohn's disease. Each CDR3 is given with its conserved first and last residue. Each record gives: D gene, V gene, clone size, J gene, CDR3 protein, CDR3 DNA. A D gene is named only where the DNA matches it firmly. Expanded clones are given a class, and other clones once, few, many or no size at all.

>.|TRBV7-2|.|TRBJ1-5
CASSLDWGSNQPQHF
TGTGCCAGCAGCTTAGATTGGGGAAGCAATCAGCCCCAGCATTTT
>.|TRBV7-7|.|TRBJ2-5
CASSLQPGSRSQETQYF
TGTGCTAGCAGCTTACAACCTGGGAGCAGGTCCCAAGAGACCCAGTACTTC
>.|TRBV28|medium-sized|TRBJ1-2
CASGPGYTF
TGTGCCAGCGGGCCTGGCTACACCTTC
>.|TRBV7-3|.|TRBJ1-1
CASSLSRNTEAFF
TGTGCCAGCAGCTTATCCAGAAACACTGAAGCTTTCTTT
>.|TRBV6-1|.|TRBJ2-7
CASSESQRLYEQYF
TGTGCCAGCAGTGAATCACAGAGACTCTACGAGCAGTACTTC
>.|TRBV15|once|TRBJ2-7
CATSRAAGQSKYF
TGTGCCACCAGCAGAGCCGCGGGCCAGAGCAAGTACTTC
>.|TRBV11-1|few|TRBJ1-2
CASSRDFYGYTF
TGTGCCAGCAGTAGGGACTTCTATGGCTACACCTTC
>TRBD2|TRBV5-1|.|TRBJ2-1
CASSLGSGGAGEQFF
TGCGCCAGCAGCTTAGGAAGCGGGGGGGCCGGGGAGCAGTTCTTC
>TRBD1|TRBV6-1|.|TRBJ2-2
CASSLTGGVGELFF
TGTGCCAGCAGTTTGACAGGGGGCGTCGGGGAGCTGTTTTTT
>.|TRBV5-5|.|TRBJ2-7
CASSFWNAPQQYF
TGTGCCAGCAGCTTTTGGAACGCTCCCCAGCAGTACTTC
>.|TRBV25-1|medium-sized|TRBJ1-5
CASSEGWGAIQPQHF
TGTGCCAGCAGTGAAGGTTGGGGGGCGATTCAGCCCCAGCATTTT
>.|TRBV19|.|TRBJ2-7
CASSIRIPKGPYEQYF
TGTGCCAGTAGTATAAGGATACCTAAGGGCCCCTACGAGCAGTACTTC
>TRBD1|TRBV10-2|once|TRBJ2-3
CASGGQLSTDTQYF
TGCGCCAGCGGGGGACAGCTAAGCACAGATACGCAGTATTTT
>TRBD1|TRBV7-3|.|TRBJ1-1
CASSRAGGVTEAFF
TGTGCCAGCAGTCGAGCAGGGGGTGTCACTGAAGCTTTCTTT
>.|TRBV2|.|TRBJ1-2
CASSDRGYGYTF
TGTGCCAGCAGTGACAGGGGCTATGGCTACACCTTC
>TRBD1|TRBV5-1|.|TRBJ2-5
CASSYGQGVYQETQYF
TGCGCCAGCAGCTATGGACAGGGGGTCTACCAAGAGACCCAGTACTTC
>.|TRBV2|.|TRBJ2-1
CASSPQIYVDNEQFF
TGTGCCAGCAGTCCGCAGATTTATGTGGACAATGAGCAGTTCTTC
>.|TRBV11-2|.|TRBJ2-7
CASSLDGYYEQYF
TGTGCCAGCAGCCTGGACGGGTACTACGAGCAGTACTTC
>.|TRBV30|.|TRBJ1-1
CAWSGDTEAFF
TGTGCCTGGAGTGGGGACACTGAAGCTTTCTTT
>TRBD1|TRBV6-1|once|TRBJ2-7
CASSRQGAEYEQYF
TGTGCCAGCAGTAGACAGGGGGCTGAGTACGAGCAGTACTTC
>.|TRBV2|.|TRBJ1-4
CASSEGNRDEKLFF
TGTGCCAGCAGTGAGGGCAACAGGGATGAAAAACTGTTTTTT
>TRBD2|TRBV27|.|TRBJ2-5
CASSSRGSGGMATQYF
TGTGCCAGCAGTTCCCGGGGTAGCGGGGGTATGGCTACCCAGTACTTC
>.|TRBV11-2|few|TRBJ2-7
CASSLVEGIEQYF
TGTGCCAGCAGCTTAGTTGAGGGTATCGAGCAGTACTTC
>TRBD1|TRBV10-1|few|TRBJ1-2
CASSPDRIYGYTF
TGCGCCAGCAGTCCGGACAGGATCTATGGCTACACCTTC
>.|TRBV4-1|medium-sized|TRBJ1-3
CASSQAPGSGNTIYF
TGCGCCAGCAGCCAAGCCCCAGGCTCTGGAAACACCATATATTTT
>TRBD2|TRBV7-3|.|TRBJ2-5
CASSPSVAGGIETQYF
TGTGCCAGCAGCCCATCAGTAGCGGGGGGGATAGAGACCCAGTACTTC
>.|TRBV10-1|.|TRBJ2-2
CASSVGDTGELFF
TGCGCCAGCAGTGTGGGGGACACCGGGGAGCTGTTTTTT
>.|TRBV18|.|TRBJ2-7
CASSPLGGEQYF
TGTGCCAGCTCACCATTAGGGGGGGAGCAGTACTTC
>TRBD1|TRBV18|.|TRBJ2-7
CASSSQGYEQYF
TGTGCCAGCTCGTCACAGGGGTACGAGCAGTACTTC
>TRBD2|TRBV6-6|.|TRBJ2-5
CASSYSTSGGETQYF
TGTGCCAGCAGTTACTCGACCTCGGGAGGAGAGACCCAGTACTTC
>.|TRBV30|.|TRBJ1-1
CAWGPGAFF
TGTGCCTGGGGGCCAGGAGCTTTCTTT
>.|TRBV11-2|.|TRBJ1-3
CASSLRQNPGNTIYF
TGTGCCAGCAGCTTAAGACAGAATCCTGGAAACACCATATATTTT
>TRBD2|TRBV4-2|.|TRBJ2-1
CASSKGGGEDEQFF
TGTGCCAGCAGCAAAGGCGGGGGGGAGGATGAGCAGTTCTTC
>.|TRBV7-2|.|TRBJ1-5
CASSSLRGEPQHF
TGTGCCAGCAGCTCCCTCAGGGGCGAGCCCCAGCATTTT
>TRBD2|TRBV27|.|TRBJ2-3
CASSLVLAGGADTQYF
TGTGCCAGCAGTTTGGTCCTAGCGGGGGGAGCCGATACGCAGTATTTT
>.|TRBV18|.|TRBJ1-4
CASSPSTGDNEKLFF
TGTGCCAGCTCACCCTCGACAGGAGACAATGAAAAACTGTTTTTT
>TRBD2|TRBV19|few|TRBJ2-7
CATKVAGGSYEQYF
TGTGCCACTAAGGTAGCGGGGGGATCCTACGAGCAGTACTTC
>.|TRBV28|.|TRBJ1-2
CAVRGVLAYGYTF
TGTGCCGTAAGGGGGGTGTTGGCCTATGGCTACACCTTC
>TRBD2|TRBV5-1|.|TRBJ2-1
CASSLVAGGLNEQFF
TGCGCCAGCAGCTTGGTTGCGGGGGGGCTCAATGAGCAGTTCTTC
>.|TRBV27|medium-sized|TRBJ1-2
CASSFSRAAYGYTF
TGTGCCAGCAGTTTTTCCAGGGCCGCCTATGGCTACACCTTC
>.|TRBV9|.|TRBJ1-1
CASSVGHTLNTEAFF
TGTGCCAGCAGCGTAGGTCACACTTTGAACACTGAAGCTTTCTTT
>.|TRBV7-2|.|TRBJ2-1
CASSLPLNEQFF
TGTGCCAGCAGCTTACCTCTCAATGAGCAGTTCTTC
>.|TRBV6-1|once|TRBJ2-3
CASSEDPGKDTQYF
TGTGCCAGCAGTGAAGACCCGGGGAAGGATACGCAGTATTTT
>.|TRBV7-8|.|TRBJ1-2
CASSPWGQSHYGYTF
TGTGCCAGCAGCCCCTGGGGTCAGAGTCACTATGGCTACACCTTC
>TRBD1|TRBV29-1|.|TRBJ1-2
CSVGGQGVANYGYTF
TGCAGCGTAGGAGGACAGGGCGTAGCTAACTATGGCTACACCTTC
>.|TRBV10-1|few|TRBJ1-2
CASSSDINYGYTF
TGCGCCAGCAGTTCGGACATCAACTATGGCTACACCTTC
>.|TRBV23-1|.|TRBJ2-3
CASNLTDTQYF
TGCGCCAGCAACCTCACAGATACGCAGTATTTT
>.|TRBV2|.|TRBJ1-2
CASSASRVRYGYTF
TGTGCCAGCAGCGCCTCCAGGGTTAGGTATGGCTACACCTTC